This T cell receptor beta chain stems from a study of blood T cell repertoires in COVID-19 (dated by TCRdb to about 2020). As for the study more broadly: Samples from collaborators originated in the United States, Italy and Spain and spanned both the acute and convalescent phases of COVID-19. The prospective study material was composed of cDNA or gDNA derived from T cells, B-cell-depleted T cells, or PBMCs. HLA class I and class II types, where available, came from metadata supplied by the sample provider rather than from assay-based typing. Sample metadata almost always included a de-identified subject ID, COVID-19 status, age in years and sex. The repertoires were released in a freely available public database intended as a resource for research on the immune response to SARS-CoV-2. The samples were drawn from two sources: the first 160 participants of the ongoing ImmuneRACE study, and 1,200 or so subjects contributed by 6 global collaborators. The dataset comprised deeply sampled blood TCRbeta repertoires from subjects exposed to, actively infected with, or recovered from COVID-19. Here is what the overall study found, with its caveats: How much clinical and demographic metadata was included differed by source and by participant, and the metadata was provided uncurated.

TCRbeta CDR3 regions were amplified from genomic DNA using the immunoSEQ Assay, a bias-controlled multiplex PCR. Regarding the original processing steps: Within the assay, amplification of reference gene primers was used to estimate how many nucleated cells each sample contained. To quantify the absolute abundance of each unique TCRbeta CDR3 rearrangement, sequence reads were collapsed and filtered. For each sample, productive Simpson clonality was calculated as the square root of Simpson's diversity index over productive rearrangements. This is the immuneACCESS table as TCRdb keeps it, with only in-frame sequences that have V and J called. A part of the clones is gone; compared with another copy, unresolved V genes explain less than half, and the rest is unexplained. That table is the source of V, J and clone size, and D and trimming were worked out from the DNA. Counted in this sample were about 140,000 clones; approximately 85% of them appeared once. The ten largest clones represent around 3% of the sample.

The collaborating institutions used their own protocols to collect whole blood in K2EDTA tubes. For TCRbeta analysis, collaborator samples were shipped as frozen whole blood, as isolated PBMCs, or as DNA extracted from either sample type. With regard to this clone: Its recognized antigen is unknown. Per-nucleotide qualities are absent, and no much larger clonotype sits a single base away.

Including the terminal cysteine and phenylalanine, the CDR3 comprises 14 residues. The read is trimmed to its CDR3 DNA, 42 bases read in frame from base 1. The germline ends are 16 bases apart after V is trimmed by 6 bases and J by 5 bases. CDR1 and CDR2 (MNHEY, SVGAGI) derive from the germline V gene. The chain is made from TRBV6-5 and TRBJ1-1, with no confident D gene call. This clonotype was obtained from a man between 50 and 59 years old with acute or convalescent COVID-19. The sample comprised peripheral blood. The CDR3 reads as follows: CASSPRETGTEAFF. The nucleotide sequence reads as follows: TGTGCCAGCAGCCCCCGGGAGACCGGGACTGAAGCTTTCTTT.